This passage covers 18 T cell receptor beta chains from one sample sequenced in a study of human T cells and chemical hapten exposure. TCRdb independently ran MiXCR on the RACE reads; one entry per CDR3 protein. The data contain 150,000 to 200,000 distinct CDR3 sequences, approximately 26% of them seen just once; the ten biggest clones take up 2% to 2.5%. Time point: patch test 3, about 24 weeks after DPC sensitization. The treatment denotes: therapeutic diphenylcyclopropenone sensitization with weekly scalp DPC. Specimen: whole blood, collected in connection with sensitization to the hapten diphenylcyclopropenone (DPC). The receptors come from a woman in her 40s with alopecia areata. Some clones in this sample may be carry-over from other donors' samples.

In its sample, this clonotype was seen a few times. Here the CDR3 DNA reads TGTGCCAGCACCGAGCCCTCAGGGGGCGCCGACACCGGGGAGCTGTTTTTT. Its protein is CASTEPSGGADTGELFF. V usage is TRBV7-9 and J usage is TRBJ2-2, with 8 nucleotides matching TRBD1. Germline CDR1 reads SEHNR; CDR2 reads FQNEAQ (reference sequence). J gave up 3 bases and V 7 bases, and 13 bases lay outside the gene matches. The CDR3 loop spans 17 amino acids.

V gene TRBV3-1 combines with J gene TRBJ2-1; a weak D match, TRBD2 (6 bases). CDR1 and CDR2 from the germline V gene are LGHDT and YNNKEL (reference sequence). This CDR3 is built from 12 residues. The V end was cut by 5 bases, the J end by 8 bases, with 10 bases between. CDR3 DNA: TGTGCCAGCAGCAGACTAGTACATGAGCAGTTCTTC. Translating it yields CASSRLVHEQFF.

This clonotype was counted between two and nine times. The chain uses TRBV7-9 and TRBJ2-7; D could derive from TRBD1 or TRBD2 (6 bases each). Germline values: CDR1 SEHNR, CDR2 FQNEAQ (reference sequence). Trimming shortened V by 5 bases and J by 1 base, and 15 bases separated the two germline ends. The CDR3 contains 15 residues. DNA of the CDR3: TGTGCCAGCAGCCACCCCGAGGGGGGATCCTACGAGCAGTACTTC. It codes for CASSHPEGGSYEQYF.

The chain combines TRBV4-1 with TRBJ1-6, with TRBD1 identical over 7 bases. V gave up 3 bases and J gave up 6 bases; unmatched junction bases: 5. The CDR3 consists of 15 residues. Germline CDR1 and CDR2: MGHRA and YSYEKL. CDR3 in amino acids: CASSQQTGPNSPLHF. In DNA, the CDR3 is TGCGCCAGCAGCCAGCAGACAGGGCCTAATTCACCCCTCCACTTT.

This clonotype was seen a few times. The chain joins TRBV6-6 to TRBJ2-3; 13 nucleotides match TRBD2. V lost 6 bases to trimming and J lost 3 bases; unmatched junction nucleotides: 3. Germline CDR1 is MNHNY and CDR2 is SVGAGI (reference sequence). The CDR3 loop spans 15 amino acids. For the CDR3, the DNA is TGTGCCAGCAGAAGGACTAGCGGGAGAACAGATACGCAGTATTTT. Translated, it gives CASRRTSGRTDTQYF.

There are a few counts of this clonotype. J is TRBJ2-1 and V is TRBV5-1; D unclear. There are 12 residues in the CDR3. V shed 3 bases and J shed 12 bases, with 13 bases lying between them. Germline CDR1 and CDR2: SGHRS and YFSETQ. The DNA of the CDR3 is TGCGCCAGCAGCTCCTCAATGGCGCTGCAGTTCTTC. Residues: CASSSSMALQFF.

A few counts support this clonotype. CDR3 coding DNA: TGTGCCACCAGATCCGGGACAGGTAGCAATCAGCCCCAGCATTTT. Protein: CATRSGTGSNQPQHF. V and J are TRBV24-1 and TRBJ1-5; 8 positions match TRBD1. Germline trimming cut 7 bases from V and 0 bases from J; bases unmatched to any gene: 4. The germline V gene encodes CDR1 KGHDR and CDR2 SFDVKD. This CDR3 contains 15 residues.

This chain links TRBV6-1 with TRBJ2-3, with D possibly being TRBD1 (6 bases). The CDR3 runs to 13 residues. Trimming pared 8 bases from V and 2 bases from J, leaving 11 bases between. From germline, CDR1 is MNHNS and CDR2 SASEGT. In nucleotides, the CDR3 is TGTGCCAGCCACCGGGACAACACAGATACGCAGTATTTT. Its protein product is CASHRDNTDTQYF.

V usage is TRBV28 and J usage is TRBJ1-4, with TRBD1 matching over 12 bases. J gave up 6 bases and V 6 bases, and 11 bases lay outside the gene matches. The CDR3 has 17 residues. CDR1 is MDHEN and CDR2 is SYDVKM in the germline V gene. The CDR3 coding sequence is TGTGCCAGCAGCATGCGAGGGACAGGGGGCAAGGATGAAAAACTGTTTTTT. It encodes CASSMRGTGGKDEKLFF.

The count of this clonotype is one. The chain employs TRBV4-2 and TRBJ2-2; a possible D gene is TRBD1 (6 bases). The CDR3 covers 13 residues. Germline V gene lookup returns CDR1 LGHNA and CDR2 YNFKEQ. V lost 2 bases and J 11 bases, leaving 12 bases between the germline ends. CDR3 protein: CASSQSDSRELFF. The CDR3, as DNA: TGTGCCAGCAGCCAATCGGACAGTAGAGAGCTGTTTTTT.

This clonotype showed up just once. This sequence joins TRBV6-2 or TRBV6-3 and TRBJ1-3, with D hard to call. Germline assignment: CDR1 MNHEY and CDR2 SVGEGT. CDR3 length: 16 residues. The ends were cut back, 0 bases at V and 1 base at J, with 10 bases in the middle. As DNA, the CDR3 is TGTGCCAGCAGTTACTCGAGGCCGAATTCTGGAAACACCATATATTTT. Its protein product is CASSYSRPNSGNTIYF.

The chain links TRBV7-8 to TRBJ1-2; maybe TRBD1 (5 bases). Germline loops: CDR1 SGHVS, CDR2 FQNEAQ. V was shortened by 5 bases and J by 6 bases, with 19 bases between the two germline ends. CDR3 length equals 15 residues. CDR3 residues: CASSTRGAYSHGYTF. The DNA of the CDR3 is TGTGCCAGCAGCACCCGCGGGGCCTACAGCCATGGCTACACCTTC.

The chain has TRBV12-3 or TRBV12-4 and TRBJ1-5, with a tentative D call TRBD1 (6 bases). The CDR3 runs to 15 residues. The V gene lost 5 bases and the J gene lost 7 bases, with 18 bases spanning the gap. The DNA for the CDR3 is TGTGCCAGCAGTCCCGCCAGGGGAGGAAAACAGCCCCAGCATTTT. Amino acid sequence: CASSPARGGKQPQHF.

The chain combines TRBV28 with TRBJ1-4, with 7 bases that match TRBD1. Trimming removed 6 bases from V and 5 bases from J; junction bases left unmatched: 6. Germline CDR1 is MDHEN and CDR2 is SYDVKM. The CDR3 consists of 14 residues. The CDR3 sequence: CASRSGQMNEKLFF. The CDR3, as DNA: TGTGCCAGCAGGTCGGGACAGATGAATGAAAAACTGTTTTTT.

This chain joins TRBV12-3 or TRBV12-4 and TRBJ1-2; D possibly corresponds to TRBD1 (5 bases). The CDR3 sequence is 15 residues long. V was clipped by 3 bases and J by 8 bases, with 19 bases between them. CDR3 residues: CASSFGAGVGGGYTF. The CDR3 DNA follows: TGTGCCAGCAGTTTCGGGGCAGGCGTCGGAGGGGGCTACACCTTC.

This rearrangement joins TRBV6-2 or TRBV6-3 to TRBJ2-7; D may be TRBD1 (6 bases). The V and J ends lost 7 bases and 6 bases respectively, with 16 bases between them. Germline V lookup: CDR1 MNHEY, CDR2 SVGEGT. The CDR3 totals 13 residues. The CDR3: CASNGDRFSEQYF. CDR3 bases: TGTGCCAGCAATGGAGACAGGTTTTCCGAGCAGTACTTC.

This clonotype was picked up a small number of times. The chain couples TRBV28 to TRBJ2-1, with 11 bases lining up with TRBD2. Looked up from germline, CDR1 is MDHEN and CDR2 is SYDVKM. The V gene end was trimmed by 7 bases and the J gene end by 5 bases; junction bases not matched to a gene: 7. This CDR3 is built from 15 residues. The CDR3 loop reads CASNHRTSGHNEQFF. In DNA, the CDR3 is TGTGCCAGCAATCACCGGACTAGCGGGCACAATGAGCAGTTCTTC.

This chain links TRBV10-3 with TRBJ2-7; 8 positions agree with TRBD1. The V gene end was trimmed by 0 bases and the J gene end by 6 bases; junction bases not matched to a gene: 4. The CDR3 contains 14 residues. Germline V gene lookup returns CDR1 ENHRY and CDR2 SYGVKD. CDR3 residues: CAISESWDRSEQYF. The CDR3 DNA reads TGTGCCATCAGTGAGTCGTGGGACAGGTCCGAGCAGTACTTC.